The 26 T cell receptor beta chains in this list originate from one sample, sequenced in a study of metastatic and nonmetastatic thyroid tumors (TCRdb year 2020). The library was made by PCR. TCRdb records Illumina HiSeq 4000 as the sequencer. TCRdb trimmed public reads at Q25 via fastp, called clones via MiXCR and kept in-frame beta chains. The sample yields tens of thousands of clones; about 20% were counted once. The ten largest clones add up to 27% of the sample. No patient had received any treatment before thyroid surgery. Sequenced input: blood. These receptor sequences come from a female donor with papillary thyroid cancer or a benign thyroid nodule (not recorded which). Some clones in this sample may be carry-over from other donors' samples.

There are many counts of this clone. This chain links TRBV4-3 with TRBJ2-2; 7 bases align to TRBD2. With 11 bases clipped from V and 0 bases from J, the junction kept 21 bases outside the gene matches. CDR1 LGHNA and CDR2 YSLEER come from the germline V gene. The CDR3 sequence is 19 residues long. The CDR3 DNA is TGCGCCGCAGAGCCACTTTCCCGGGACTATAACACGAACACCGGGGAGCTGTTTTTT. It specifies CAAEPLSRDYNTNTGELFF.

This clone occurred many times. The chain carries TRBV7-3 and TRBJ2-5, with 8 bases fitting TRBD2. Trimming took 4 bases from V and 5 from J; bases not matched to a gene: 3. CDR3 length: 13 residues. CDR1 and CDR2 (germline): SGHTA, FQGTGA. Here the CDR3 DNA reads TGTGCCAGCAGCTCAAGCGGGAGCGAGACCCAGTACTTC. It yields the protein CASSSSGSETQYF.

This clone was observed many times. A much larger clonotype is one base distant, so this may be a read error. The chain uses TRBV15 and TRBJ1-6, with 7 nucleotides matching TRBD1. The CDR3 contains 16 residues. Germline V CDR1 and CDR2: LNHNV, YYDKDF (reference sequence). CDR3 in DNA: TGTGCCACCAGCAGAGGGACAGGAGAAAATAATTCATCCCTCCACTTT. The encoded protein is CATSRGTGENNSSLHF. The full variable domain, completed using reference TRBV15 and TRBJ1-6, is DAMVIQNPRYQVTQFGKPVTLSCSQTLNHNVMYWYQQKSSQAPKLLFHYYDKDFNNEADTPDNFQSRRPNTSFCFLDIRSPGLGDTAMYLCATSRGTGENNSSLHFGNGTRLTVT.

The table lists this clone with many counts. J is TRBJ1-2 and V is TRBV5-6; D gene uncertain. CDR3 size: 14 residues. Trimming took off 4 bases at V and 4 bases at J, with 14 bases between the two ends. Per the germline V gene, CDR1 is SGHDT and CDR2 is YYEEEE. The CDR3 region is CASSPKGEGYGYTF. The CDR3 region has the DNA TGTGCCAGCAGCCCGAAGGGAGAAGGCTATGGCTACACCTTC.

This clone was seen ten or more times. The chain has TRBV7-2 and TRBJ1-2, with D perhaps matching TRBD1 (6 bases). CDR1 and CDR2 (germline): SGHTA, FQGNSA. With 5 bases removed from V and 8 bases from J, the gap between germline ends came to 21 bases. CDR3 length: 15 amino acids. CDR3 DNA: TGTGCCAGCAGCGGACGAGGGGGGGATTACGGGGGCTACACCTTC. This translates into CASSGRGGDYGGYTF. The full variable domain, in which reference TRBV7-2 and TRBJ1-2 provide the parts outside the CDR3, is GAGVSQSPSNKVTEKGKDVELRCDPISGHTALYWYRQSLGQGLEFLIYFQGNSAPDKSGLPSDRFSAERTGGSVSTLTIQRTQQEDSAVYLCASSGRGGDYGGYTFGSGTRLTVV.

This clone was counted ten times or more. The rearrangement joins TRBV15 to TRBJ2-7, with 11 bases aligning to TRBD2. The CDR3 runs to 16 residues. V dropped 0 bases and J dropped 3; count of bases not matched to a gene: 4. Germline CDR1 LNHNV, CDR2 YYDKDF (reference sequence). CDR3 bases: TGTGCCACCAGCAGAGATCGGGGGACTAGCGGCTACGAGCAGTACTTC. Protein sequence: CATSRDRGTSGYEQYF.

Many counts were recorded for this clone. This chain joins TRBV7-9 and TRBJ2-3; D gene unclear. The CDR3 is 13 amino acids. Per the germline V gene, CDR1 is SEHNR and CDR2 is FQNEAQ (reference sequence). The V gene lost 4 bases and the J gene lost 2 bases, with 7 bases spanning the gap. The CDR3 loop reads CASSSQLTDTQYF. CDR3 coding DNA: TGTGCCAGCAGCTCCCAACTCACAGATACGCAGTATTTT.

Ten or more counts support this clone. DNA for the CDR3: TGCGCCAGCAGCCAAGCTCAGGATCTGAGCTCCTACAATGAGCAGTTCTTC. It codes for CASSQAQDLSSYNEQFF. The chain joins TRBV4-1 to TRBJ2-1, with D unresolved. The CDR3 is 17 residues long. V lost 1 base, J lost 0 bases, and 13 bases lay in between. Germline V gene sequence: CDR1 MGHRA, CDR2 YSYEKL.

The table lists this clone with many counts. The CDR3 nucleotides are TGTGCCTGGAGAGATTTTCGAATCCACTCCTACAATGAGCAGTTCTTC. It is translated as CAWRDFRIHSYNEQFF. The chain recombines TRBV30 with TRBJ2-1; no clear D. The CDR3 extends over 16 amino acids. V dropped 3 bases and J dropped 0 bases, with 15 bases sitting between them. CDR1 and CDR2 from the germline V gene are GTSNPN and SVGIG (reference sequence).

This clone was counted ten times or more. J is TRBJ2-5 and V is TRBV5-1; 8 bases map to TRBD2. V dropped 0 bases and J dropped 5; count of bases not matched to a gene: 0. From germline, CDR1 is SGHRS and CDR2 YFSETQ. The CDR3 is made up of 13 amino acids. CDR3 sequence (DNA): TGCGCCAGCAGCTTGGGCGGGAGGGAGACCCAGTACTTC. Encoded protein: CASSLGGRETQYF.

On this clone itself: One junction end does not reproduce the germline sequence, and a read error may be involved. The CDR3: CSARAVGMSYGYTF. CDR3 sequence (DNA): TGCAGCGCTAGAGCCGTGGGGATGAGCTATGGCTACACCTTC. This chain uses TRBV20-1 with TRBJ1-2; D remains unclear. CDR3 size: 14 residues. The germline V gene encodes CDR1 DFQATT and CDR2 SNEGSKA (reference sequence).

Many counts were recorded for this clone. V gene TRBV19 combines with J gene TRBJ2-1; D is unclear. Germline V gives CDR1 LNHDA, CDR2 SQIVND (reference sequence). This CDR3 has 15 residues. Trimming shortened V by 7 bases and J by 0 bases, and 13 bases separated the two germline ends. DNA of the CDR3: TGTGCCAGTAATTCGGGCTTGAGCTCCTACAATGAGCAGTTCTTC. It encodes CASNSGLSSYNEQFF.

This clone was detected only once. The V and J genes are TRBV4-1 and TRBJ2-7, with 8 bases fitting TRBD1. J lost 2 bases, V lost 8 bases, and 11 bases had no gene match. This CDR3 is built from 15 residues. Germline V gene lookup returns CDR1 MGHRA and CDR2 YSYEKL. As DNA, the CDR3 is TGCGCCAGCGGAAAACCGGGACAGGCCACCTACGAGCAGTACTTC. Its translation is CASGKPGQATYEQYF.

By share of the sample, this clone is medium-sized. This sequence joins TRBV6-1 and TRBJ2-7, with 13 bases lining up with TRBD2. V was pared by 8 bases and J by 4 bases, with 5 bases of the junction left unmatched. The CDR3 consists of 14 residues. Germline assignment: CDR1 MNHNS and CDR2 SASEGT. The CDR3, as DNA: TGTGCCAGCGCAGGACTAGCGGGAGCGTACGAGCAGTACTTC. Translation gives CASAGLAGAYEQYF.

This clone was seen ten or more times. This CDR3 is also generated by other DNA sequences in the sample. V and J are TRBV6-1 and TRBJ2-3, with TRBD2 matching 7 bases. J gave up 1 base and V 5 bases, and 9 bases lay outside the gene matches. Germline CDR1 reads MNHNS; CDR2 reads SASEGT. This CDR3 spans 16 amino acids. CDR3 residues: CASSKRLAGGTDTQYF. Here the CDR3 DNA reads TGTGCCAGCAGTAAAAGACTGGCGGGGGGCACAGATACGCAGTATTTT.

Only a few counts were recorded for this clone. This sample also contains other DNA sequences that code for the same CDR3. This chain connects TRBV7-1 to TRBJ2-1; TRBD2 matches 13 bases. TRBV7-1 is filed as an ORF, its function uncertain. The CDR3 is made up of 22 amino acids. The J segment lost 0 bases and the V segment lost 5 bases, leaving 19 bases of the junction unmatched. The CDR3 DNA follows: TGTGCCAGCAGCGTCCTTCAAGGGATCGGGACTAGCGGGACCCGCTCCTACAATGAGCAGTTCTTC. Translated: CASSVLQGIGTSGTRSYNEQFF.

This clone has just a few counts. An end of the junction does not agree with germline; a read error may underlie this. The CDR3 sequence is CASTGTGINEKLFF. In nucleotides, the CDR3 is TGTGCTAGCACTGGGACAGGGATAAATGAAAAACTGTTTTTT. The chain joins TRBV2 to TRBJ1-4; 9 bases match TRBD1. CDR1 and CDR2 (germline): SNHLY, FYNNEI. The CDR3 has 14 amino acids.

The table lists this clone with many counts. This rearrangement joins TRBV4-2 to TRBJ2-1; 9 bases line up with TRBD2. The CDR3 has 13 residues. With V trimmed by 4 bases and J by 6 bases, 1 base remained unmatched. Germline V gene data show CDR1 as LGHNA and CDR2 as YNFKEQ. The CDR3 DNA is TGTGCCAGCAGCCCGCGGGAGGGCAATGAGCAGTTCTTC. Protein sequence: CASSPREGNEQFF.

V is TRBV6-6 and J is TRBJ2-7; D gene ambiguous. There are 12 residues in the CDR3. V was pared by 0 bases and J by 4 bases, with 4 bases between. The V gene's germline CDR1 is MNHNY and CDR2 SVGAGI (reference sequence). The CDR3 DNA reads TGTGCCAGCAGTTACTCGGTTTACGAGCAGTACTTC. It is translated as CASSYSVYEQYF.

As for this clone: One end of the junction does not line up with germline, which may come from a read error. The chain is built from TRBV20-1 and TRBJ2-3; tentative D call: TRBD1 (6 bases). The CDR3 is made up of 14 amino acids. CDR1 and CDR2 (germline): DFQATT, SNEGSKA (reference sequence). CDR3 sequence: CSASRGWSTDTQYF. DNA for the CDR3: TGCAGTGCTAGCAGGGGATGGAGCACAGATACTCAGTATTTT.

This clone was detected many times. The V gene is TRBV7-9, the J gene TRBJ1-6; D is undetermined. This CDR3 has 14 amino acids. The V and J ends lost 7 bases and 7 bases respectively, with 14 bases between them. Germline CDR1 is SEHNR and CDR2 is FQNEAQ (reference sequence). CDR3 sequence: CASTSGFPNSPLHF. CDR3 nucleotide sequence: TGTGCCAGCACCTCGGGATTTCCCAATTCACCCCTCCACTTT.

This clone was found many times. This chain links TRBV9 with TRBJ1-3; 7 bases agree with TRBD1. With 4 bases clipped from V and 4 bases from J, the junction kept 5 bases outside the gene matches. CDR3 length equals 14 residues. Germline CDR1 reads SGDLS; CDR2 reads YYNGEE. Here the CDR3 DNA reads TGTGCCAGCAGCTATACAGGGGCAGGAAACACCATATATTTT. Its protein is CASSYTGAGNTIYF.

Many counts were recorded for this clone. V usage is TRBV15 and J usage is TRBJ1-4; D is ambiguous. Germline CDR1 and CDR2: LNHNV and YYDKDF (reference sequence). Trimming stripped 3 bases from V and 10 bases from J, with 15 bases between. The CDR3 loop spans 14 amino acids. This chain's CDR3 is CATSSGLSKGKLFF. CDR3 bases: TGTGCCACCAGCAGCGGTCTTTCAAAGGGAAAACTGTTTTTT.

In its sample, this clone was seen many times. The CDR3, as DNA: TGCAGTGCCCCAACCGGGACAAAGACTGAAGCTTTCTTT. Its protein is CSAPTGTKTEAFF. The chain joins TRBV20-1 to TRBJ1-1; perhaps TRBD1 as D (6 bases). V gave up 6 bases and J gave up 5 bases, with 16 bases separating them. Germline assignment: CDR1 DFQATT and CDR2 SNEGSKA (reference sequence). CDR3 length equals 13 residues.

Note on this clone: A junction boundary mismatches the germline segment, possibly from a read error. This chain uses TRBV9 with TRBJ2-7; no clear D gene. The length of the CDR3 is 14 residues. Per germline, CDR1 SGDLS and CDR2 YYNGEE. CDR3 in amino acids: CANSLRSANYEQYF. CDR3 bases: TGTGCCAACAGCTTAAGGTCAGCGAACTACGAGCAGTACTTC.

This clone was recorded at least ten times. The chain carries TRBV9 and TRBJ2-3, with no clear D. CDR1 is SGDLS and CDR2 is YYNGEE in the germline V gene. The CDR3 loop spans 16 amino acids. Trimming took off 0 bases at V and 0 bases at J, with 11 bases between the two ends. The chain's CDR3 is CASSVDGLRSTDTQYF. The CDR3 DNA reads TGTGCCAGCAGCGTAGATGGCCTCAGAAGCACAGATACGCAGTATTTT.